Each of the 30 T cell receptor beta chains below was sequenced from the same sample in a study of control samples from healthy donors and cancer patients. Profiled with immunoSEQ multiplex PCR; TCRdb holds only in-frame clones, not every one. The sample has about 150,000 clones; over 85% are singletons. The sequencing input was blood. These receptors originate from a man between 50 and 59 years old in good health.

In this sample, this clone turned up a few times. J is TRBJ2-5 and V is TRBV24-1; D is unresolved. The germline V gene has CDR1 KGHDR and CDR2 SFDVKD. The length of the CDR3 is 12 residues. V was clipped by 4 bases and J by 3 bases, with 5 bases between them. The DNA for the CDR3 is TGTGCCACCAGTGACCCCAAAGAGACCCAGTACTTC. This translates into CATSDPKETQYF.

Comments on this clone: One end of the junction fails to match germline, which may point to a read error. The chain has TRBV19 and TRBJ2-7; TRBD2 matches at 12 bases. Germline V CDR1 and CDR2: LNHDA, SQIVND (reference sequence). The CDR3 has 13 residues. The CDR3 region is CASSIGLAGLYVF. As DNA, the CDR3 is TGTGCCAGTAGTATCGGACTAGCGGGATTATATGTCTTC.

The V and J genes are TRBV11-3 and TRBJ2-3; D perhaps matches TRBD1 (6 bases). V lost 1 base and J 1 base, leaving 15 bases between the germline ends. CDR1 and CDR2 (germline): SGHNT, YENEEA. The CDR3 is made up of 17 amino acids. This CDR3 is CASSLAATGFGTDTQYF. As DNA, the CDR3 is TGTGCCAGCAGCTTAGCCGCTACAGGGTTTGGCACAGATACGCAGTATTTT.

V and J are TRBV14 and TRBJ1-1, with 12 bases fitting TRBD1. The J segment lost 6 bases and the V segment lost 2 bases, leaving 4 bases of the junction unmatched. Per the germline V gene, CDR1 is SGHDN and CDR2 is FVKESK. The CDR3 covers 15 residues. The CDR3 region is CASSQWGQGAAEAFF. CDR3 coding DNA: TGTGCCAGCAGCCAATGGGGACAGGGGGCGGCTGAAGCTTTCTTT.

The V call is TRBV5-5, the J call TRBJ1-1; weak D call: TRBD1 (5 bases). CDR3 length: 14 residues. Germline V gene data show CDR1 as SGHKS and CDR2 as YYEKEE (reference sequence). Between the trimmed V and J ends, which lost 0 bases and 10 bases, there was a span of 16 bases. For the CDR3, the DNA is TGTGCCAGCAGCTTGGATACGGGGGTTGGTGGAGCTTTCTTT. Translated: CASSLDTGVGGAFF.

The chain is built from TRBV2 and TRBJ2-2, with D unresolved. Looked up from germline, CDR1 is SNHLY and CDR2 is FYNNEI. Trimming took 10 bases from V and 6 from J, leaving 15 bases between them. The CDR3 is 13 residues long. DNA for the CDR3: TGTGCCACCAAGGGAAGCGTCGCCGGGGAGCTGTTTTTT. Encoded protein: CATKGSVAGELFF.

The rearrangement joins TRBV7-3 to TRBJ2-2; 11 bases match TRBD2. CDR1 SGHTA and CDR2 FQGTGA come from the germline V gene. V gave up 7 bases and J gave up 7 bases; unmatched junction bases: 11. There are 16 residues in the CDR3. The CDR3 DNA reads TGTGCCAGCACCTTCCTGGGACTAGCGGCGGGCGGGGAGCTGTTTTTT. Its translation: CASTFLGLAAGGELFF.

The V and J genes are TRBV25-1 and TRBJ1-1; D is unresolved. The CDR3 is 14 amino acids. V gave up 4 bases and J gave up 1 base, with 10 bases separating them. Germline assignment: CDR1 MGHDK and CDR2 SYGVNS. The CDR3 nucleotides are TGTGCCAGCAGTGTACAACTTCCGAACACTGAAGCTTTCTTT. As protein: CASSVQLPNTEAFF.

This chain uses TRBV29-1 with TRBJ2-3; the D is unclear. CDR3 length equals 12 residues. V was cut by 2 bases and J by 3 bases, with 6 bases left in between. CDR1 is SQVTM and CDR2 is ANQGSEA in the germline V gene. The DNA of the CDR3 is TGCAGCGTTGAATTCCAGACAGATACGCAGTATTTT. This encodes CSVEFQTDTQYF.

This chain connects TRBV5-4 to TRBJ1-6; D gene ambiguous. From germline, CDR1 is SGHNT and CDR2 YYREEE (reference sequence). Trimming removed 4 bases from V and 0 bases from J, with 11 bases in between. The CDR3 contains 16 residues. As DNA, the CDR3 is TGTGCCAGCAGCCCCGGCAGGAGCTCCTATAATTCACCCCTCCACTTT. This encodes CASSPGRSSYNSPLHF. The variable domain in full, completed from reference TRBV5-4 and TRBJ1-6, reads ETGVTQSPTHLIKTRGQQVTLRCSSQSGHNTVSWYQQALGQGPQFIFQYYREEENGRGNFPPRFSGLQFPNYSSELNVNALELDDSALYLCASSPGRSSYNSPLHFGNGTRLTVT.

The chain is built from TRBV6-2 or TRBV6-3 and TRBJ2-4; D might be TRBD1 (6 bases). Germline CDR1 and CDR2: MNHEY and SVGEGT. The CDR3 contains 16 residues. V was cut by 6 bases and J by 2 bases, with 17 bases left in between. The CDR3 region has the DNA TGTGCCAGCAGCTCTCGACAGGTTTTACCCAAAAACATTCAGTACTTC. Amino acid sequence: CASSSRQVLPKNIQYF.

The chain joins TRBV13 to TRBJ2-7, with 9 bases lining up with TRBD1. Germline V CDR1 and CDR2: PRHDT, FYEKMQ (reference sequence). Trimming took 4 bases from V and 6 from J; bases not matched to a gene: 7. This CDR3 is built from 14 residues. This CDR3 reads CASSSRTGASEQYF. The CDR3 DNA sequence: TGTGCCAGCAGCTCGAGGACAGGGGCGAGCGAGCAGTACTTC.

This chain connects TRBV6-6 to TRBJ1-1; TRBD1 matches 7 bases. The CDR3 consists of 15 residues. Germline V CDR1 and CDR2: MNHNY, SVGAGI (reference sequence). V shed 6 bases and J 3 bases; nucleotides not matched to a gene: 10. CDR3 DNA: TGTGCCAGCAGCCTCCCTCGACAGGGAGACACTGAAGCTTTCTTT. Translation: CASSLPRQGDTEAFF.

The V call is TRBV28, the J call TRBJ1-1; weak D call: TRBD1 (6 bases). Trimming shortened V by 2 bases and J by 0 bases, and 10 bases separated the two germline ends. From germline, CDR1 is MDHEN and CDR2 SYDVKM. CDR3 length: 15 amino acids. The CDR3: CASSLVTGMNTEAFF. The CDR3 DNA follows: TGTGCCAGCAGTTTAGTAACAGGGATGAACACTGAAGCTTTCTTT.

The rearrangement joins TRBV6-1 to TRBJ2-5; the match to TRBD2 covers 8 bases. The germline CDR1 and CDR2 sequences are MNHNS and SASEGT. The CDR3 loop spans 16 amino acids. Germline trimming cut 3 bases from V and 1 base from J; bases unmatched to any gene: 7. The CDR3 region has the DNA TGTGCCAGCAGTGAGTGGGGCGGGAGGCTCCAAGAGACCCAGTACTTC. This gives the protein CASSEWGGRLQETQYF.

The chain joins TRBV7-8 to TRBJ2-3, with D maybe TRBD1 (5 bases). V was pared by 3 bases and J by 1 base, with 8 bases between. Germline CDR1 and CDR2: SGHVS and FQNEAQ. This CDR3 contains 14 residues. For the CDR3, the DNA is TGTGCCAGCAGCTTTGAGACAGGCACAGATACGCAGTATTTT. Protein: CASSFETGTDTQYF. The whole variable domain, filled in from reference TRBV7-8 and TRBJ2-3, reads GAGVSQSPRYKVAKRGQDVALRCDPISGHVSLFWYQQALGQGPEFLTYFQNEAQLDKSGLPSDRFFAERPEGSVSTLKIQRTQQEDSAVYLCASSFETGTDTQYFGPGTRLTVL.

The rearrangement uses TRBV3-1 (or the pseudogene TRBV3-2) and TRBJ2-1; TRBD1 agrees at 9 bases. From germline, CDR1 is LGHDT and CDR2 YNNKEL (reference sequence). Trimming took 3 bases from V and 6 from J; bases not matched to a gene: 9. The CDR3 contains 16 residues. CDR3 residues: CASSHNTGGETNEQFF. CDR3 DNA sequence: TGTGCCAGCAGCCATAACACAGGGGGCGAAACCAATGAGCAGTTCTTC.

The CDR3: CAWRKGGNNYGYTF. CDR3 nucleotide sequence: TGTGCCTGGAGAAAAGGGGGGAACAACTATGGCTACACCTTC. The chain employs TRBV30 and TRBJ1-2, with a weak D call TRBD1 (6 bases). Germline V gene lookup returns CDR1 GTSNPN and CDR2 SVGIG (reference sequence). The CDR3 length is 14 residues. Trimming took 3 bases from V and 2 from J, leaving 13 bases between them.

V and J are TRBV7-9 and TRBJ1-6; D is unclear. V gave up 6 bases and J gave up 8 bases, with 11 bases separating them. The CDR3 loop spans 13 amino acids. The V gene's germline CDR1 is SEHNR and CDR2 FQNEAQ (reference sequence). CDR3 nucleotides: TGTGCCAGCAGATCGCTAAGGGATTCACCCCTCCACTTT. Residues: CASRSLRDSPLHF.

This clone was seen more than once but under ten times. The rearrangement joins TRBV24-1 to TRBJ2-7; no reliable D call. Trimming removed 3 bases from V and 1 base from J, with 12 bases in between. Germline V gives CDR1 KGHDR, CDR2 SFDVKD. CDR3 length equals 15 residues. The CDR3, as DNA: TGTGCCACCAGTGATAAACCGGGCCGTTCCTACGAGCAGTACTTC. Translated: CATSDKPGRSYEQYF.

CDR3 sequence (DNA): TGTGCCAGCAGACCGGGCGGCCGACGGGGCGAGCAGTACTTC. Amino acids: CASRPGGRRGEQYF. The gene calls are TRBV13 and TRBJ2-7; tentative D call: TRBD2 (5 bases). The CDR3 spans 14 residues. V lost 6 bases and J lost 6, with 18 bases in between. In germline, CDR1 is PRHDT, CDR2 FYEKMQ (reference sequence). The whole variable domain, remainder taken from reference TRBV13 and TRBJ2-7, is AAGVIQSPRHLIKEKRETATLKCYPIPRHDTVYWYQQGPGQDPQFLISFYEKMQSDKGSIPDRFSAQQFSDYHSELNMSSLELGDSALYFCASRPGGRRGEQYFGPGTRLTVT.

This clone was found once. V is TRBV6-1 and J is TRBJ2-5; D is possibly TRBD2 (6 bases). CDR1 is MNHNS and CDR2 is SASEGT in the germline V gene. Trimming took 0 bases from V and 5 from J, leaving 7 bases between them. The length of the CDR3 is 13 residues. This CDR3 reads CASSEAAGETQYF. Written as DNA, the CDR3 is TGTGCCAGCAGTGAAGCGGCGGGGGAGACCCAGTACTTC.

V usage is TRBV11-2 and J usage is TRBJ2-1; 9 bases agree with TRBD2. The junction had 18 bases not matched to a gene; V was cut back by 5 bases and J by 7 bases. This CDR3 region has 18 residues. Germline assignment: CDR1 SGHAT and CDR2 FQNNGV. Here the CDR3 DNA reads TGTGCCAGCAGCCCCCTAGGGGCGGGAGGGCCCTCTCGGAATGAGCAGTTCTTC. Residues: CASSPLGAGGPSRNEQFF.

The chain links TRBV6-1 to TRBJ2-7; D possibly corresponds to TRBD1 (6 bases). This CDR3 region has 14 residues. Germline V lookup: CDR1 MNHNS, CDR2 SASEGT. Trimming took 3 bases from V and 7 from J, leaving 16 bases between them. The CDR3 here is CASSEGHRPGEQYF. CDR3 nucleotides: TGTGCCAGCAGTGAGGGACACCGCCCGGGTGAGCAGTACTTC.

The gene calls are TRBV24-1 and TRBJ2-1, with 8 bases identical to TRBD1. The CDR3 has 17 residues. V was pared by 4 bases and J by 2 bases, with 9 bases of the junction left unmatched. Germline V gene lookup returns CDR1 KGHDR and CDR2 SFDVKD. Here the CDR3 DNA reads TGTGCCACCAGTGACCGCCGGGACAGGAACACCTACAATGAGCAGTTCTTC. The encoded protein is CATSDRRDRNTYNEQFF.

The chain is built from TRBV7-9 and TRBJ1-2; D gene ambiguous. This CDR3 has 14 amino acids. V was clipped by 0 bases and J by 8 bases, with 13 bases between them. Germline-derived CDR1 and CDR2 are SEHNR and FQNEAQ (reference sequence). The CDR3 DNA follows: TGTGCCAGCAGCTTAGCGGCAGCCACCGAGGGCTACACCTTC. It is translated as CASSLAAATEGYTF.

V is TRBV5-1 and J is TRBJ2-5; D is perhaps TRBD2 (6 bases). V was pared by 4 bases and J by 5 bases, with 18 bases between. The CDR3 sequence is 15 residues long. Germline-derived CDR1 and CDR2 are SGHRS and YFSETQ. The CDR3 is CASSPGWGLGETQYF. The CDR3 nucleotides are TGCGCCAGCAGCCCTGGTTGGGGACTGGGGGAGACCCAGTACTTC.

The CDR3 loop reads CSVELGLAFSYNEQFF. The CDR3 coding sequence is TGCAGCGTTGAATTGGGGCTAGCCTTCTCCTACAATGAGCAGTTCTTC. The J gene is TRBJ2-1, the V gene TRBV29-1; tentatively, D is TRBD1 or TRBD2 (5 bases each). Germline V gene data show CDR1 as SQVTM and CDR2 as ANQGSEA. V lost 2 bases and J lost 0, with 14 bases in between. This CDR3 comprises 16 residues.

This clone was observed a single time. V usage is TRBV27 and J usage is TRBJ1-1; D possibly corresponds to TRBD1 (5 bases). V was shortened by 6 bases and J by 3 bases, with 14 bases between the two germline ends. The germline CDR1 and CDR2 sequences are MNHEY and SMNVEV (reference sequence). The CDR3 extends over 14 amino acids. For the CDR3, the DNA is TGTGCCAGCAGCGCAATCGACAGATACACTGAAGCTTTCTTT. It is translated as CASSAIDRYTEAFF.

This chain joins TRBV3-1 (or the pseudogene TRBV3-2) and TRBJ2-1; D is ambiguous. The germline V gene has CDR1 LGHDT and CDR2 YNNKEL (reference sequence). The CDR3 consists of 14 residues. V shed 1 base and J shed 9 bases, with 13 bases lying between them. In DNA, the CDR3 is TGTGCCAGCAGCCAAGGTCTCGCCGGCGGTGAGCAGTTCTTC. This encodes CASSQGLAGGEQFF.